This entry describes one T cell receptor (beta chain). This sample is part of a study of control samples from healthy donors and cancer patients. Assay: immunoSEQ multiplex PCR; the TCRdb copy retains only in-frame clones and omits some. The sample carries roughly 60,000 clones, around 94% recorded once. The V and J ends lost 0 bases and 2 bases, in that order; junction bases with no gene match: 8. This CDR3 is built from 17 residues. Germline assignment: CDR1 LGHNA and CDR2 YSLEER. The specimen sequenced was blood. This TCR came from a man aged 30-40 years in good health. The chain combines TRBV4-3 with TRBJ2-3; TRBD1 aligns across 7 bases. CDR3 residues: CASSQEVDRSLTDTQYF. The CDR3 DNA follows: TGCGCCAGCAGCCAAGAGGTGGACAGGAGCCTCACAGATACGCAGTATTTT.